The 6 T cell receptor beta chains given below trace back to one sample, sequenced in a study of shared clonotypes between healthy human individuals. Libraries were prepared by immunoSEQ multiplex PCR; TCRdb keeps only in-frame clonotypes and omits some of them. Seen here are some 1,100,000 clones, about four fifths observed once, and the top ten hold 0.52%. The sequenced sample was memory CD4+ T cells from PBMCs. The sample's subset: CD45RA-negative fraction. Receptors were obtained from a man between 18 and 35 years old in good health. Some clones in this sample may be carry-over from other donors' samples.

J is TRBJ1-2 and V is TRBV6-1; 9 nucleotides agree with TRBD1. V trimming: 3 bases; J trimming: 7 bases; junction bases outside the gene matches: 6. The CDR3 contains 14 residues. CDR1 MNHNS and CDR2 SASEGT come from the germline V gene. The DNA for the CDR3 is TGTGCCAGCAGTGAGAGACGACAGGGGGGTGGCTACACCTTC. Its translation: CASSERRQGGGYTF.

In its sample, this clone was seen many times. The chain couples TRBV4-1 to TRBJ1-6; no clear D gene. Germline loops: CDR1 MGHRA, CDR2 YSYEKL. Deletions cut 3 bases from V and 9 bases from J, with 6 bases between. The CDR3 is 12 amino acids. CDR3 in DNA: TGCGCCAGCAGCCAGGGTCTTTCACCCCTCCACTTT. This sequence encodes CASSQGLSPLHF.

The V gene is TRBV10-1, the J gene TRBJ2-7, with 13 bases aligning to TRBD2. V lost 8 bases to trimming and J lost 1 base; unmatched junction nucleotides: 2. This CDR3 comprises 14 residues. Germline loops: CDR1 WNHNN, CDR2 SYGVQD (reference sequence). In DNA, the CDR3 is TGCGCCAGCGCGGGACTAGCGGGGTCCTACGAGCAGTACTTC. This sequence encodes CASAGLAGSYEQYF.

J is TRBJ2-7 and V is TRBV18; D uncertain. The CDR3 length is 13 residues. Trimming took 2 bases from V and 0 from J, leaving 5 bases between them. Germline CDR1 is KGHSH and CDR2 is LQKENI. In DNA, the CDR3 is TGTGCCAGCTCACCAGCCTACTCCTACGAGCAGTACTTC. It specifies CASSPAYSYEQYF.

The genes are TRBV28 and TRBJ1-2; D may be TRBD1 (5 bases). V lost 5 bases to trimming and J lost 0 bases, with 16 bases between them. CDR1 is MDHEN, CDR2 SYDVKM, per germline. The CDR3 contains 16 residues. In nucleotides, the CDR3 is TGTGCCAGCAGTCCGCCCGGGGCCAGGGCTAACTATGGCTACACCTTC. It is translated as CASSPPGARANYGYTF.

The CDR3 loop is CASSLGQGRAEAFF. The CDR3, as DNA: TGTGCCAGCAGCTTAGGTCAGGGGAGGGCTGAAGCTTTCTTT. The chain carries TRBV7-9 and TRBJ1-1; maybe TRBD1 (6 bases). Trimming took off 1 base at V and 6 bases at J, with 12 bases between the two ends. The germline V gene has CDR1 SEHNR and CDR2 FQNEAQ (reference sequence). The CDR3 consists of 14 residues.